The 19 T cell receptor beta chains reported below all come from one sample, sequenced in a study of graft-versus-host responses after intestinal transplantation. These receptors' targets are unknown. Measured with immunoSEQ multiplex PCR; TCRdb has only the in-frame clones, and not every one. The sample holds about 85,000 clones; around 84% are singletons and the top ten take 0.65% to 0.95%. Here the sequenced sample was unstimulated CD4+ T cells sorted from spleen or lymph node cells, taken before intestinal transplant. The receptors were gathered from a human donor who received an intestinal transplant.

The chain combines TRBV9 with TRBJ1-4; D might be TRBD1 (5 bases). CDR1 is SGDLS and CDR2 is YYNGEE in the germline V gene. The CDR3 is 16 amino acids. Trimming removed 0 bases at V and 1 base at J, with 10 bases between. Here the CDR3 DNA reads TGTGCCAGCAGCGTAGCGGGGGATGGAACTAATGAAAAACTGTTTTTT. Amino acid sequence: CASSVAGDGTNEKLFF.

The chain employs TRBV5-1 and TRBJ2-5; 8 bases are shared with TRBD2. The end of the DNA is better explained by TRBJ2-7, so the J call may be wrong. The CDR3 spans 17 residues. Germline V CDR1 and CDR2: SGHRS, YFSETQ. The CDR3 here is CASSLPAGGTLAYEQYF. CDR3 nucleotide sequence: TGCGCCAGCAGCTTGCCCGCGGGAGGAACCCTCGCCTACGAGCAGTACTTC.

This clone was detected only a few times. Here the CDR3 reads CASSSQTGFNEKLFF. In DNA, the CDR3 is TGTGCCAGCAGCTCCCAGACAGGGTTTAATGAAAAACTGTTTTTT. The genes are TRBV5-6 and TRBJ1-4; 7 bases align to TRBD1. Germline CDR1 reads SGHDT; CDR2 reads YYEEEE. V gave up 3 bases and J gave up 4 bases; unmatched junction bases: 6. The CDR3 totals 15 residues.

Comment on this clone: Other DNA sequences in this specimen translate into the identical CDR3. The chain carries TRBV27 and TRBJ2-3; TRBD2 matches 11 bases. With V trimmed by 4 bases and J by 1 base, 4 bases remained unmatched. Germline V gene data show CDR1 as MNHEY and CDR2 as SMNVEV (reference sequence). The CDR3 covers 16 residues. The CDR3 reads CASSSHSGRGTDTQYF. The CDR3 DNA reads TGTGCCAGCAGTTCTCATAGCGGGAGGGGCACAGATACGCAGTATTTT.

V is TRBV2 and J is TRBJ2-3, with TRBD1 matching 11 bases. The CDR3 spans 17 residues. Germline CDR1 reads SNHLY; CDR2 reads FYNNEI. V shed 1 base, J shed 2 bases, and the junction held 5 bases outside the gene matches. The CDR3 region is CASSEGGQGVPTDTQYF. CDR3 nucleotide sequence: TGTGCCAGCAGTGAAGGGGGACAGGGGGTCCCCACAGATACGCAGTATTTT.

The chain links TRBV7-8 to TRBJ2-2; 9 nucleotides agree with TRBD1. Per germline, CDR1 SGHVS and CDR2 FQNEAQ. CDR3 length equals 17 residues. The V segment lost 4 bases and the J segment 3 bases; nucleotides outside the gene matches: 9. The CDR3 sequence: CASSSRTGAIHTGELFF. The DNA for the CDR3 is TGTGCCAGCAGCTCAAGGACAGGGGCCATTCACACCGGGGAGCTGTTTTTT.

The J gene is TRBJ2-5, the V gene TRBV28; 10 bases map to TRBD2. Germline V gene lookup returns CDR1 MDHEN and CDR2 SYDVKM. Germline trimming cut 7 bases from V and 5 bases from J; bases unmatched to any gene: 13. The CDR3 runs to 16 residues. CDR3 DNA sequence: TGTGCCAGCAACATCCCGGGACTAGCGTCGCGGGAGACCCAGTACTTC. It is translated as CASNIPGLASRETQYF.

This rearrangement joins TRBV28 to TRBJ1-2, with D perhaps matching TRBD1 (5 bases). V gave up 2 bases and J gave up 4 bases, with 14 bases separating them. The CDR3 is 15 amino acids. Germline-derived CDR1 and CDR2 are MDHEN and SYDVKM. CDR3 sequence reads: CASSLRGLLSYGYTF. CDR3 bases: TGTGCCAGCAGTTTAAGGGGCCTACTGAGCTATGGCTACACCTTC.

This clone was seen a handful of times. Written as DNA, the CDR3 is TGTGCCAGCAGCTTAATAGGGGGACGGGGCGATGAGCAGTTCTTC. Encoded protein: CASSLIGGRGDEQFF. J is TRBJ2-1 and V is TRBV7-2; weak D call: TRBD1 (6 bases). V was pared by 2 bases and J by 8 bases, with 16 bases between. CDR1 SGHTA and CDR2 FQGNSA come from the germline V gene. CDR3 length: 15 residues. The full variable domain, completed using reference TRBV7-2 and TRBJ2-1, is GAGVSQSPSNKVTEKGKDVELRCDPISGHTALYWYRQSLGQGLEFLIYFQGNSAPDKSGLPSDRFSAERTGGSVSTLTIQRTQQEDSAVYLCASSLIGGRGDEQFFGPGTRLTVL.

This sequence joins TRBV10-3 and TRBJ2-7, with 11 bases identical to TRBD1. The V and J ends lost 6 bases and 2 bases, in that order; junction bases with no gene match: 6. Germline lookup yields CDR1 ENHRY and CDR2 SYGVKD. This CDR3 is built from 15 residues. The CDR3 region has the DNA TGTGCCATCAGGGCCGGGACAGGGGGAGCCTACGAGCAGTACTTC. Translation: CAIRAGTGGAYEQYF.

This chain joins TRBV5-1 and TRBJ1-6; D is uncertain. CDR1 and CDR2 (germline): SGHRS, YFSETQ. The CDR3 consists of 13 residues. V was cut by 1 base and J by 8 bases, with 7 bases left in between. The DNA for the CDR3 is TGCGCCAGCAGCTTGTTGATAGATTCACCCCTCCACTTT. Amino acids: CASSLLIDSPLHF.

The chain uses TRBV5-4 and TRBJ1-1; a possible D gene is TRBD1 (5 bases). V lost 0 bases to trimming and J lost 4 bases, with 16 bases between them. Looked up from germline, CDR1 is SGHNT and CDR2 is YYREEE (reference sequence). The CDR3 covers 16 residues. The CDR3 region is CASSLAGGGGSTEAFF. In DNA, the CDR3 is TGTGCCAGCAGCTTGGCCGGGGGAGGCGGTAGCACTGAAGCTTTCTTT.

The gene calls are TRBV27 and TRBJ2-1, with 11 bases identical to TRBD2. Looked up from germline, CDR1 is MNHEY and CDR2 is SMNVEV (reference sequence). The V gene end was trimmed by 3 bases and the J gene end by 4 bases; junction bases not matched to a gene: 5. The CDR3 has 16 amino acids. The CDR3 DNA reads TGTGCCAGCAGTTTGCGAGGGACTAGCGGTTACAATGAGCAGTTCTTC. This gives the protein CASSLRGTSGYNEQFF.

The chain carries TRBV2 and TRBJ1-3; possibly TRBD1 for D (6 bases). V shed 3 bases and J shed 1 base, with 10 bases lying between them. Germline V gives CDR1 SNHLY, CDR2 FYNNEI. CDR3 length: 15 amino acids. The CDR3 reads CASSDGGASGNTIYF. The CDR3 nucleotides are TGTGCCAGCAGTGATGGGGGGGCTTCTGGAAACACCATATATTTT.

The V gene is TRBV18, the J gene TRBJ2-1; 8 bases match TRBD2. V trimming: 3 bases; J trimming: 5 bases; junction bases outside the gene matches: 9. This CDR3 has 16 amino acids. CDR1 KGHSH and CDR2 LQKENI come from the germline V gene. As DNA, the CDR3 is TGTGCCAGCTCACCTACTAGCGGACATCTAAACAATGAGCAGTTCTTC. It is translated as CASSPTSGHLNNEQFF.

This chain connects TRBV5-1 to TRBJ2-7; D gene ambiguous. Germline V CDR1 and CDR2: SGHRS, YFSETQ. This CDR3 has 13 amino acids. V was cut by 4 bases and J by 5 bases, with 13 bases left in between. This CDR3 reads CASSDLRSHEQYF. CDR3 nucleotide sequence: TGCGCCAGCAGCGACTTAAGGTCCCACGAGCAGTACTTC.

The V and J genes are TRBV6-5 and TRBJ1-1, with a possible D match to TRBD1 (5 bases). The germline V gene has CDR1 MNHEY and CDR2 SVGAGI. V shed 4 bases and J shed 11 bases, with 11 bases lying between them. The CDR3 consists of 11 residues. CDR3 protein: CASSFGQRAFF. The CDR3 coding sequence is TGTGCCAGCAGTTTTGGACAAAGGGCTTTCTTT.

The V and J genes are TRBV2 and TRBJ1-2, with TRBD1 matching 9 bases. CDR1 and CDR2 (germline): SNHLY, FYNNEI. V lost 7 bases to trimming and J lost 2 bases; unmatched junction nucleotides: 5. This CDR3 is 14 amino acids long. The CDR3, as DNA: TGTGCCAGCACCGATGACAGGGGGAACTATGGCTACACCTTC. The encoded protein is CASTDDRGNYGYTF.

This rearrangement joins TRBV5-1 to TRBJ2-6; D is possibly TRBD1 (6 bases). Deletions cut 3 bases from V and 4 bases from J, with 23 bases between. Germline CDR1 SGHRS, CDR2 YFSETQ. The CDR3 is made up of 19 amino acids. In DNA, the CDR3 is TGCGCCAGCAGCTACTTGACAGGCGACGAACTCCCCGGGGCCAACGTCCTGACTTTC. This gives the protein CASSYLTGDELPGANVLTF.